These 17 T cell receptor beta chains were all obtained from the same sample, sequenced in a study of T-cell memory formation after mild COVID-19. TCRdb re-analysed the 5' RACE reads in MiXCR, keeping a single row per CDR3 protein. The sample contains over 350,000 distinct CDR3 sequences, approximately 25% of which appear only once. Sequencing used PBMCs or a T cell subset sorted from them (not recorded which). These receptors came from an adult woman who had mild COVID-19 (a few samples of this study predate the infection). Cell type and time point are not known.

The chain recombines TRBV11-2 with TRBJ2-1; possible D gene TRBD2, 5 bases. Per the germline V gene, CDR1 is SGHAT and CDR2 is FQNNGV. With 6 bases removed from V and 4 bases from J, the gap between germline ends came to 19 bases. The length of the CDR3 is 16 residues. The CDR3 region has the DNA TGTGCCAGCAGACCCCTCAGGACTTCCCCTTACAATGAGCAGTTCTTC. Its translation is CASRPLRTSPYNEQFF.

The V call is TRBV4-3, the J call TRBJ2-7; TRBD2 matches 7 bases. The CDR3 is 14 residues long. V was clipped by 0 bases and J by 7 bases; unmatched bases: 6. CDR1 is LGHNA, CDR2 YSLEER, per germline. In nucleotides, the CDR3 is TGCGCCAGCAGCCAAGAGAATGGAGCGGGGGAGCAGTACTTC. Amino acid sequence: CASSQENGAGEQYF.

Only a few counts were recorded for this clonotype. The chain has TRBV6-2 or TRBV6-3 and TRBJ2-5; D may be TRBD1 or TRBD2 (5 bases each). The V gene's germline CDR1 is MNHEY and CDR2 SVGEGT. The CDR3 is 15 amino acids. V shed 4 bases and J shed 5 bases, with 17 bases lying between them. The CDR3 reads CASSSIGTGMETQYF. The CDR3 DNA reads as TGTGCCAGCAGTTCGATCGGGACGGGGATGGAGACCCAGTACTTC.

This clonotype has at least ten counts. This chain uses TRBV7-2 with TRBJ2-7; the D call may be TRBD1 or TRBD2 (6 bases each). V was shortened by 6 bases and J by 4 bases, with 16 bases between the two germline ends. Germline V gives CDR1 SGHTA, CDR2 FQGNSA. CDR3 size: 14 residues. CDR3 loop: CASRIGGPEYEQYF. CDR3 sequence (DNA): TGTGCCAGCAGGATAGGGGGGCCAGAATACGAGCAGTACTTC.

The chain uses TRBV2 and TRBJ2-3, with TRBD2 identical over 13 bases. Looked up from germline, CDR1 is SNHLY and CDR2 is FYNNEI. The CDR3 has 13 amino acids. The ends lost 10 bases at V and 8 bases at J; junction bases unmatched: 6. For the CDR3, the DNA is TGTGCCAACTTCGGACTAGCGGGGGTTACGCAGTATTTT. Its protein product is CANFGLAGVTQYF.

This clonotype has just a few counts. The chain joins TRBV5-1 to TRBJ1-2, with 9 bases lining up with TRBD1. Looked up from germline, CDR1 is SGHRS and CDR2 is YFSETQ. The length of the CDR3 is 15 residues. The V and J ends lost 7 bases and 3 bases, in that order; junction bases with no gene match: 10. CDR3 nucleotide sequence: TGCGCCAGCCGGGCTGCGGGACAGGGCCACTATGGCTACACCTTC. Translated: CASRAAGQGHYGYTF.

The chain couples TRBV2 to TRBJ2-1, with TRBD2 matching over 12 bases. The CDR3 sequence is 15 residues long. Germline loops: CDR1 SNHLY, CDR2 FYNNEI. With V trimmed by 10 bases and J by 5 bases, 9 bases remained unmatched. CDR3 coding DNA: TGTGCCAACAGGAGACTAGCGGGGGCTAACAATGAGCAGTTCTTC. It specifies CANRRLAGANNEQFF.

Only a few counts were recorded for this clonotype. The chain couples TRBV7-2 to TRBJ2-7, with 9 bases identical to TRBD2. The junction had 3 bases not matched to a gene; V was cut back by 1 base and J by 2 bases. Germline CDR1 is SGHTA and CDR2 is FQGNSA. CDR3 length equals 15 residues. CDR3 DNA sequence: TGTGCCAGCAGCTTAGGTGGCGGGGGGGCCTACGAGCAGTACTTC. Protein product: CASSLGGGGAYEQYF.

This clonotype was counted between two and nine times. The chain is built from TRBV12-3 or TRBV12-4 and TRBJ1-3; 7 bases line up with TRBD1. The CDR3 has 14 amino acids. Trimming took 11 bases from V and 4 from J; bases not matched to a gene: 11. Here the CDR3 DNA reads TGTGCCGGATTAGAGACAGGGAAAGGAAACACCATATATTTT. Amino acid sequence: CAGLETGKGNTIYF.

This clonotype was recorded a few times. The rearrangement uses TRBV7-9 and TRBJ2-1, with unresolved D. The CDR3 has 11 residues. Germline loops: CDR1 SEHNR, CDR2 FQNEAQ (reference sequence). Trimming removed 7 bases at V and 5 bases at J, with 6 bases between. The CDR3 DNA follows: TGTGCCAGCACCCAAAACAATGAGCAGTTCTTC. The encoded protein is CASTQNNEQFF. Combining the CDR3 with reference TRBV7-9 and TRBJ2-1 gives the whole variable domain DTGVSQNPRHKITKRGQNVTFRCDPISEHNRLYWYRQTLGQGPEFLTYFQNEAQLEKSRLLSDRFSAERPKGSFSTLEIQRTEQGDSAMYLCASTQNNEQFFGPGTRLTVL.

V usage is TRBV29-1 and J usage is TRBJ1-1; D is unclear. Germline CDR1 reads SQVTM; CDR2 reads ANQGSEA. This CDR3 region has 11 residues. Deletions cut 4 bases from V and 1 base from J, with 4 bases between. CDR3 nucleotides: TGCAGCGTTGGACAGAACACTGAAGCTTTCTTT. This gives the protein CSVGQNTEAFF.

The DNA of the CDR3 is TGCAGTGCTAGAGGACAGGGTGCCGGGGAGCTGTTTTTT. Its translation is CSARGQGAGELFF. V and J are TRBV20-1 and TRBJ2-2; 7 bases fit TRBD1. The CDR3 is 13 residues long. J lost 6 bases, V lost 1 base, and 2 bases had no gene match. Germline V gene sequence: CDR1 DFQATT, CDR2 SNEGSKA (reference sequence).

The chain is built from TRBV12-3 or TRBV12-4 and TRBJ1-1, with 8 bases identical to TRBD1. CDR3 size: 12 residues. V shed 4 bases and J 11 bases; nucleotides not matched to a gene: 6. The CDR3 here is CASSSRTGSAFF. The CDR3 region has the DNA TGTGCCAGCAGTTCACGGACAGGGTCCGCTTTCTTT.

This rearrangement joins TRBV10-2 to TRBJ2-1, with TRBD2 matching 11 bases. Germline CDR1 is WSHSY and CDR2 is SAAADI. The length of the CDR3 is 16 residues. V lost 7 bases and J lost 7; bases outside the gene matches: 12. CDR3 protein: CASNTYSSGRENEQFF. Here the CDR3 DNA reads TGCGCCAGCAATACCTACAGTAGCGGGAGGGAAAATGAGCAGTTCTTC.

The gene calls are TRBV7-6 and TRBJ2-5; TRBD1 matches at 7 bases. This CDR3 has 17 residues. Per the germline V gene, CDR1 is SGHVS and CDR2 is FNYEAQ. V shed 2 bases, J shed 1 base, and the junction held 10 bases outside the gene matches. CDR3 in DNA: TGTGCCAGCAGCTTATCGGGTGGACAGGTCCGCCAAGAGACCCAGTACTTC. Translated: CASSLSGGQVRQETQYF.

This clonotype was counted between two and nine times. V gene TRBV20-1 combines with J gene TRBJ2-3, with D unclear. The ends were cut back, 1 base at V and 2 bases at J, with 10 bases in the middle. The length of the CDR3 is 14 residues. Germline V gene lookup returns CDR1 DFQATT and CDR2 SNEGSKA (reference sequence). The CDR3 loop is CSARAGLSTDTQYF. The CDR3 DNA is TGCAGTGCTAGAGCCGGGTTGTCCACAGATACGCAGTATTTT.

This clonotype was observed a few times. The chain uses TRBV6-1 and TRBJ2-3, with D hard to call. CDR1 MNHNS and CDR2 SASEGT come from the germline V gene. The CDR3 covers 9 residues. Deletions cut 10 bases from V and 2 bases from J, with 1 base between. The DNA for the CDR3 is TGTGCCAACACAGATACGCAGTATTTT. The encoded protein is CANTDTQYF.